This record covers a single T cell receptor (beta chain). Time point indicated: neoterminal ileum biopsy at postoperative endoscopy, about 6 months after surgery. This entry is derived from a study of T cell repertoires in ileal Crohn's disease. Study context: M6 samples are neoterminal ileum biopsies from postoperative colonoscopy.

Per sample, roughly 500 nanograms of biopsy DNA were TCRB immunosequenced. Generated by immunoSEQ multiplex PCR, the TCRdb table keeps only in-frame clones and is missing some. The sample shows 9,500 to 15,000 clones, roughly 80% of them seen only once. V was clipped by 3 bases and J by 0 bases, with 4 bases between them. This CDR3 spans 13 amino acids. From germline, CDR1 is KGHSH and CDR2 LQKENI. Material: ileal tissue. The genes are TRBV18 and TRBJ2-3; D is uncertain. This clonotype was obtained from an adult with Crohn's disease. The CDR3 reads CASSPTSTDTQYF. The CDR3 DNA reads as TGTGCCAGCTCACCGACTAGCACAGATACGCAGTATTTT. The full variable domain, with the rest looked up from reference TRBV18 and TRBJ2-3, is NAGVMQNPRHLVRRRGQEARLRCSPMKGHSHVYWYRQLPEEGLKFMVYLQKENIIDESGMPKERFSAEFPKEGPSILRIQQVVRGDSAAYFCASSPTSTDTQYFGPGTRLTVL.